There are a few counts of the clone carrying this T cell receptor (beta chain). Its target is not known. This sample stems from a study of T cells after yellow fever vaccination. Notes on the study in general: Faster peaking, at day 5 versus 15, marked a secondary response that was weaker.

UMIs were added to TCR cDNA along with a universal primer site when it was made by 5'RACE template switching. Using its own MiXCR run on the 5' RACE reads, TCRdb lists one record per CDR3 protein. The sample lists 500,000 to 700,000 distinct CDR3 sequences; roughly a fifth were seen once. This sequence was found in a man in his thirties or forties who received the YFV17D yellow fever vaccine. This specimen consisted of PBMCs, obtained 15 days after the yellow fever booster vaccination.

The CDR3 loop reads CATSRAVLNEQFF. The CDR3 region has the DNA TGTGCCACCAGCAGAGCGGTCCTCAATGAGCAGTTCTTC. The V and J genes are TRBV15 and TRBJ2-1; no firm D call. Looked up from germline, CDR1 is LNHNV and CDR2 is YYDKDF (reference sequence). The CDR3 runs to 13 residues. V was cut by 1 base and J by 6 bases, with 7 bases left in between.